The entry below gives a single T cell receptor beta chain sequence along with its context. Its antigen is not identified. This sample is part of a study of cytomegalovirus exposure and HLA in healthy donors. The PCR ran on 60 Vbeta and 13 Jbeta primers. This table comes from immunoSEQ multiplex PCR, and its TCRdb copy is limited to in-frame clones, with some not included. This repertoire includes roughly 120,000 clones. The CDR3 runs to 16 residues. V was shortened by 3 bases and J by 6 bases, with 20 bases between the two germline ends. The germline V gene encodes CDR1 MDHEN and CDR2 SYDVKM. Study-level results: In most subjects, TCR beta sequences reportedly gave accurate predictions of HLA-A and HLA-B alleles.

This TCR was sampled from a young man in good health and CMV-seronegative. The genes are TRBV28 and TRBJ1-2, with D unresolved. Sequencing was performed on PBMCs. The CDR3 sequence is CASSFSYPSLVHGYTF. CDR3 nucleotides: TGTGCCAGCAGTTTCTCCTACCCGTCCTTGGTCCATGGCTACACCTTC.